One and the same sample provided the 22 T cell receptor beta chains below, sequenced in a study of chemoradiotherapy in HPV16-positive cancers. The protocol was immunoSEQ multiplex PCR, while the TCRdb copy is restricted to in-frame clones and leaves out a portion. The sample records thousands of clones, more than 75% being singletons. The sequencing used tumor tissue, collected from a patient who underwent chemoradiotherapy. These receptors were collected from a human donor with HPV-associated anogenital cancer.

The chain employs TRBV29-1 and TRBJ2-5, with 10 positions matching TRBD2. After removal of 7 bases from V and 5 bases from J, the junction contained 7 bases not matched to a gene. There are 13 residues in the CDR3. Germline V gene sequence: CDR1 SQVTM, CDR2 ANQGSEA. CDR3 sequence reads: CSGERTSGETQYF. The CDR3, as DNA: TGCAGCGGAGAAAGGACTAGCGGCGAGACCCAGTACTTC. Drawing the rest from reference TRBV29-1 and TRBJ2-5, the complete variable domain is SAVISQKPSRDICQRGTSLTIQCQVDSQVTMMFWYRQQPGQSLTLIATANQGSEATYESGFVIDKFPISRPNLTFSTLTVSNMSPEDSSIYLCSGERTSGETQYFGPGTRLLVL.

CDR3 loop: CASSLELASETQYF. CDR3 in DNA: TGTGCCAGCAGCTTAGAACTAGCCTCCGAGACCCAGTACTTC. The chain couples TRBV11-2 to TRBJ2-5, with D tentatively TRBD2 (6 bases). CDR1 and CDR2 from the germline V gene are SGHAT and FQNNGV. Trimming removed 0 bases at V and 5 bases at J, with 10 bases between. This CDR3 has 14 residues.

This clone occurred once. This chain uses TRBV19 with TRBJ1-5; D uncertain. This CDR3 comprises 16 residues. V lost 3 bases to trimming and J lost 7 bases, with 19 bases between them. Germline V gene sequence: CDR1 LNHDA, CDR2 SQIVND (reference sequence). CDR3 amino acids: CASSMGLLLREQPQHF. DNA for the CDR3: TGTGCCAGTAGTATGGGTCTATTGTTGAGGGAGCAGCCCCAGCATTTT.

As DNA, the CDR3 is TGTGCCAGCGACATTCCTAACTATGGCTACACCTTC. It translates to CASDIPNYGYTF. This chain links TRBV6-4 with TRBJ1-2; D is uncertain. Deletions cut 8 bases from V and 0 bases from J, with 7 bases between. Per germline, CDR1 MRHNA and CDR2 SNTAGT. This CDR3 contains 12 residues.

This chain links TRBV5-8 with TRBJ1-6; no clear D gene. The length of the CDR3 is 16 residues. The V gene's germline CDR1 is SGHTS and CDR2 YDEGEE. Trimming removed 6 bases from V and 7 bases from J, with 20 bases in between. The CDR3 protein is CASTLLGDVRNSPLHF. The DNA for the CDR3 is TGTGCCAGCACCCTCCTTGGAGACGTGCGAAATTCACCCCTCCACTTT.

The chain recombines TRBV7-3 with TRBJ2-2, with D possibly matching TRBD2 (6 bases). Between the trimmed V and J ends, which lost 8 bases and 4 bases, there was a span of 11 bases. CDR1 SGHTA and CDR2 FQGTGA come from the germline V gene. The CDR3 has 13 residues. The CDR3 sequence: CASRRDSTGELFF. The CDR3 DNA reads as TGTGCCAGCCGGCGGGATAGCACCGGGGAGCTGTTTTTT.

J is TRBJ2-7 and V is TRBV10-2; the match to TRBD1 covers 8 bases. The CDR3 extends over 13 amino acids. V gave up 6 bases and J gave up 5 bases; unmatched junction bases: 6. The germline gives CDR1 WSHSY, CDR2 SAAADI. The CDR3 here is CASSQDRGNEQYV. The CDR3 nucleotides are TGCGCCAGCAGCCAAGACAGGGGCAACGAGCAGTACGTC.

The rearrangement links TRBV27 to TRBJ2-1, with 7 bases matching TRBD2. The CDR3 is made up of 16 amino acids. The junction had 7 bases not matched to a gene; V was cut back by 5 bases and J by 0 bases. CDR1 and CDR2 (germline): MNHEY, SMNVEV (reference sequence). The chain's CDR3 is CASSTGRESSYNEQFF. For the CDR3, the DNA is TGTGCCAGCAGTACTGGGCGGGAGAGCTCCTACAATGAGCAGTTCTTC.

This chain connects TRBV5-4 to TRBJ1-3; D is undetermined. The CDR3 spans 14 residues. Germline V gene data show CDR1 as SGHNT and CDR2 as YYREEE (reference sequence). The ends were cut back, 0 bases at V and 2 bases at J, with 6 bases in the middle. Here the CDR3 reads CASSLDGTGNTIYF. CDR3 bases: TGTGCCAGCAGCTTGGACGGGACTGGAAACACCATATATTTT.

V usage is TRBV13 and J usage is TRBJ2-7; 10 nucleotides match TRBD2. V trimming: 3 bases; J trimming: 3 bases; junction bases outside the gene matches: 5. The germline V gene encodes CDR1 PRHDT and CDR2 FYEKMQ (reference sequence). This CDR3 has 15 amino acids. Here the CDR3 DNA reads TGTGCCAGCAGCTTCTTAGCGGGAGGCATCTACGAGCAGTACGTC. It encodes CASSFLAGGIYEQYV.

The chain is built from TRBV29-1 and TRBJ2-1; 13 bases align to TRBD2. The trim removed 7 bases at V and 1 base at J, leaving 10 bases unmatched. CDR1 and CDR2 (germline): SQVTM, ANQGSEA. The CDR3 is 17 amino acids. DNA for the CDR3: TGCAGCGCCGGGGGACTAGCGGGATTCAATTCCTACAATGAGCAGTTCTTC. It yields the protein CSAGGLAGFNSYNEQFF.

The chain uses TRBV30 and TRBJ2-5; a possible D gene is TRBD1 (6 bases). From germline, CDR1 is GTSNPN and CDR2 SVGIG (reference sequence). The CDR3 loop spans 12 amino acids. V was pared by 1 base and J by 5 bases, with 8 bases between. CDR3 protein: CAWSARGETQYF. DNA for the CDR3: TGTGCCTGGAGTGCGAGGGGGGAGACCCAGTACTTC.

The J gene is TRBJ2-1, the V gene TRBV13; D gene uncertain. The CDR3 contains 15 residues. Germline lookup yields CDR1 PRHDT and CDR2 FYEKMQ (reference sequence). The V end lost 5 bases, the J end lost 8 bases, and 19 bases lay between the germline ends. CDR3 DNA: TGTGCCAGCAGCCCCCCCTCCACCCGGGTCCATGAGCAGTTCTTC. This translates into CASSPPSTRVHEQFF.

The chain links TRBV27 to TRBJ2-7, with 16 bases fitting TRBD2. J gave up 5 bases and V 4 bases, and 11 bases lay outside the gene matches. This CDR3 is 18 amino acids long. Germline V gives CDR1 MNHEY, CDR2 SMNVEV (reference sequence). CDR3 DNA sequence: TGTGCCAGCAGTTCAATCGGGACTAGCGGGGGGGCCCCCCACGAGCAGTACTTC. This codes for CASSSIGTSGGAPHEQYF.

In its sample, this clone was seen once. J is TRBJ2-5 and V is TRBV28; D uncertain. The CDR3 has 12 amino acids. The V and J ends lost 5 bases and 4 bases respectively, with 8 bases between them. Germline CDR1 is MDHEN and CDR2 is SYDVKM. As DNA, the CDR3 is TGTGCCAGCAGTCTGAGTAGAGAGACCCAGTACTTC. Translation gives CASSLSRETQYF.

The chain combines TRBV19 with TRBJ1-4; TRBD1 is a possible D gene (5 bases). CDR3 length: 16 amino acids. The germline gives CDR1 LNHDA, CDR2 SQIVND (reference sequence). V lost 2 bases and J lost 4, with 14 bases in between. CDR3 DNA: TGTGCCAGTAGTATATACCCGGGACGCAATAATGAAAAACTGTTTTTT. It codes for CASSIYPGRNNEKLFF.

In its sample, this clone was seen a few times. This chain connects TRBV30 to TRBJ1-5; TRBD1 is a possible D gene (6 bases). Deletions cut 0 bases from V and 1 base from J, with 10 bases between. CDR3 size: 15 residues. CDR1 is GTSNPN and CDR2 is SVGIG in the germline V gene (reference sequence). The CDR3 reads CAWSVGDTSNQPQHF. CDR3 nucleotide sequence: TGTGCCTGGAGTGTTGGGGACACCAGCAATCAGCCCCAGCATTTT.

The V gene is TRBV7-9, the J gene TRBJ2-2; TRBD1 agrees at 8 bases. CDR1 and CDR2 (germline): SEHNR, FQNEAQ (reference sequence). J lost 5 bases, V lost 5 bases, and 7 bases had no gene match. This CDR3 spans 15 amino acids. CDR3 region: CASSQRQGRTGELFF. For the CDR3, the DNA is TGTGCCAGCAGCCAAAGACAGGGGAGGACCGGGGAGCTGTTTTTT.

The genes are TRBV11-3 and TRBJ2-1, with D possibly TRBD2 on 6 matching bases. The V end was cut by 6 bases, the J end by 3 bases, with 18 bases between. The CDR3 runs 16 residues. Germline assignment: CDR1 SGHNT and CDR2 YENEEA. The CDR3 is CASSYSGTGDYNEQFF. In nucleotides, the CDR3 is TGTGCCAGCAGTTACTCCGGGACTGGGGACTACAATGAGCAGTTCTTC.

J is TRBJ2-2 and V is TRBV7-9; 7 bases line up with TRBD2. V lost 6 bases, J lost 6 bases, and 10 bases stayed unmatched. The CDR3 totals 15 residues. CDR1 SEHNR and CDR2 FQNEAQ come from the germline V gene (reference sequence). The DNA of the CDR3 is TGTGCCAGCAGGCGATATAGCGGGCAGGCCGGGGAGCTGTTTTTT. Its translation: CASRRYSGQAGELFF.

V gene TRBV19 combines with J gene TRBJ2-5; TRBD1 matches 8 bases. The CDR3 extends over 15 amino acids. In germline, CDR1 is LNHDA, CDR2 SQIVND (reference sequence). V trimming: 3 bases; J trimming: 9 bases; junction bases outside the gene matches: 12. The DNA of the CDR3 is TGTGCCAGTAGTATCTCCGGGACAGGCGCTGGGGCCCAGTACTTC. It specifies CASSISGTGAGAQYF.

This chain uses TRBV30 with TRBJ2-1, with TRBD1 as a possible D gene (5 bases). There are 14 residues in the CDR3. V was cut by 4 bases and J by 4 bases, with 14 bases left in between. Germline-derived CDR1 and CDR2 are GTSNPN and SVGIG (reference sequence). The CDR3 loop reads CAWNTLKGYNEQFF. CDR3 nucleotide sequence: TGTGCCTGGAACACACTAAAGGGGTACAATGAGCAGTTCTTC.